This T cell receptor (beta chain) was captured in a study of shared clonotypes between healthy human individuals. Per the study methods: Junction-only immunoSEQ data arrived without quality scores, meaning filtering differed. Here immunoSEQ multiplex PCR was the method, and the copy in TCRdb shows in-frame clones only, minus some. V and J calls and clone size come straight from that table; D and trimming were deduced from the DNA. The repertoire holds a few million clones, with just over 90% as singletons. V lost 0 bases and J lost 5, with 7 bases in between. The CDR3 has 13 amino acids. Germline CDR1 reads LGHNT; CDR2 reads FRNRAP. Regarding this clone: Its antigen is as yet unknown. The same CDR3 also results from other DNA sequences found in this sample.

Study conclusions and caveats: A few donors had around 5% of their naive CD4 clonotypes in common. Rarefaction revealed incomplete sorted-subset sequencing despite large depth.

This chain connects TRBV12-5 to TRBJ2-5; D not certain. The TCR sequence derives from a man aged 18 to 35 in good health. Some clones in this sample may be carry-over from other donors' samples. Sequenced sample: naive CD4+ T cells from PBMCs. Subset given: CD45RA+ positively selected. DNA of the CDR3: TGTGCTAGTGGTTTGGTAGGCCGTGAGACCCAGTACTTC. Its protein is CASGLVGRETQYF. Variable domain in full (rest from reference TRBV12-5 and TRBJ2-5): DARVTQTPRHKVTEMGQEVTMRCQPILGHNTVFWYRQTMMQGLELLAYFRNRAPLDDSGMPKDRFSAEMPDATLATLKIQPSEPRDSAVYFCASGLVGRETQYFGPGTRLLVL.